The T cell receptor (beta chain) described here comes from a study of T cells in Graves' hyperthyroidism and ophthalmopathy. Study-level findings and limits: By a 13 V-J model, ophthalmopathy was set apart from stable hyperthyroidism. Among thyroid clonotypes expanded above 0.001, most also appeared in blood.

In making diagnoses, clinical symptoms, serum thyroxine and TRAb, thyroid ultrasound and orbital computed tomography were all used. TCR beta CDR3 sequences were amplified from RNA transcripts. RT-PCR in the first round (using the HTBI primer set) targeted the TCR CDR3. TCRdb reprocessed the multiplex PCR reads with MiXCR, giving one entry per CDR3 protein. Here the sample spans a few hundred thousand distinct CDR3 sequences, around 16% being singletons. The V gene's germline CDR1 is DFQATT and CDR2 SNEGSKA (reference sequence). The V end was cut by 7 bases, the J end by 1 base, with 11 bases between. The CDR3 has 12 amino acids. On this clonotype: The antigen is not known.

The sequence came from a young woman with Graves' hyperthyroidism that later progressed to Graves' ophthalmopathy. The J gene is TRBJ2-7, the V gene TRBV20-1; no reliable D call. Sequences were obtained from blood. For the CDR3, the DNA is TGCAGTGGGAATAGTCAGTCCTACGAGCAGTACTTC. It is translated as CSGNSQSYEQYF.